These 27 T cell receptor beta chains share one sample of origin, sequenced in a study of CD8 T cells in ankylosing spondylitis. These TCRs are of unknown antigen specificity. Study outcomes and limitations: In ankylosing spondylitis blood, a motif of roughly 8 highly homologous TCR beta variants appeared characteristic.

Using its own MiXCR run on the 5' RACE reads, TCRdb lists one record per CDR3 protein. The top ten clones hold around 3.5% of a sample with 500,000 or so distinct CDR3 sequences, roughly 5.3% of them seen once. Sequenced sample: blood, either unsorted or a sorted T cell fraction (not recorded which). These receptors were taken from a male donor with ankylosing spondylitis.

This clonotype was observed many times. This chain joins TRBV4-3 and TRBJ2-3, with unresolved D. The CDR3 is 14 amino acids. CDR1 is LGHNA and CDR2 is YSLEER in the germline V gene. Trimming left V 0 bases short and J 2 bases short, with 6 bases between. The CDR3 spells CASSQDKFTDTQYF. In DNA form, the CDR3 reads TGCGCCAGCAGCCAAGATAAGTTCACAGATACGCAGTATTTT.

This clonotype was picked up many times. The V gene is TRBV29-1, the J gene TRBJ2-7, with D tentatively TRBD1 (6 bases). V gave up 6 bases and J gave up 3 bases, with 12 bases separating them. Germline V gene sequence: CDR1 SQVTM, CDR2 ANQGSEA. The CDR3 sequence is 12 residues long. Written as DNA, the CDR3 is TGCAGCGTCCAGGACAGCCACTACGAGCAGTACTTC. Encoded protein: CSVQDSHYEQYF.

Ten or more counts support this clonotype. The rearrangement joins TRBV11-3 to TRBJ2-5; TRBD1 aligns across 10 bases. CDR1 is SGHNT, CDR2 YENEEA, per germline. The CDR3 is 19 amino acids. The J segment lost 7 bases and the V segment lost 5 bases, leaving 22 bases of the junction unmatched. Here the CDR3 DNA reads TGTGCCAGCAGCCTCCGGGACAGGGGAGGAGGTTATCTGATTTGGACCCAGTACTTC. Residues: CASSLRDRGGGYLIWTQYF.

In this sample, this clonotype turned up many times. CDR3 region: CSVNSGVEQYF. The CDR3 DNA follows: TGCAGCGTTAACAGTGGGGTCGAGCAGTACTTC. The J gene is TRBJ2-7, the V gene TRBV29-1; D remains unclear. Trimming removed 5 bases at V and 6 bases at J, with 11 bases between. Per the germline V gene, CDR1 is SQVTM and CDR2 is ANQGSEA. CDR3 length equals 11 residues.

This clonotype was counted between two and nine times. V is TRBV4-2 and J is TRBJ2-7, with TRBD2 as a possible D gene (6 bases). Germline CDR1 is LGHNA and CDR2 is YNFKEQ. The CDR3 length is 15 residues. V was pared by 0 bases and J by 3 bases, with 12 bases between. CDR3 protein: CASSQDRGASYEQYF. CDR3 nucleotides: TGTGCCAGCAGCCAAGATCGCGGGGCGAGCTACGAGCAGTACTTC.

At least ten counts were recorded for this clonotype. The chain links TRBV7-8 to TRBJ2-2, with D tentatively TRBD1 (6 bases). V dropped 4 bases and J dropped 4 bases, with 19 bases sitting between them. Germline V gene lookup returns CDR1 SGHVS and CDR2 FQNEAQ. The CDR3 spans 17 residues. The CDR3 sequence is CASSSLGAVFRTGELFF. The CDR3 DNA sequence: TGTGCCAGCAGCTCCCTGGGGGCCGTATTTCGCACCGGGGAGCTGTTTTTT.

This clonotype was seen ten or more times. At one end, the junction sequence differs from germline, possibly due to a read error. The gene calls are TRBV7-7 and TRBJ2-3, with 7 nucleotides matching TRBD1. The CDR3 is 13 amino acids. Germline V gene sequence: CDR1 SSHAT, CDR2 FNYEAQ (reference sequence). The CDR3 DNA follows: TGTGCTAGCAGCTTTACAGGGGAAGATACGCAGTATTTT. Translated: CASSFTGEDTQYF.

This clonotype has a count of ten or more. The gene calls are TRBV20-1 and TRBJ2-1; 9 nucleotides agree with TRBD2. V was pared by 5 bases and J by 10 bases, with 6 bases of the junction left unmatched. The CDR3 extends over 12 amino acids. Germline CDR1 DFQATT, CDR2 SNEGSKA (reference sequence). For the CDR3, the DNA is TGCAGTGCTGACGCGGGGGGGGCAGAGCAGTTCTTC. This encodes CSADAGGAEQFF.

In its sample, this clonotype was seen many times. V is TRBV7-2 and J is TRBJ2-7, with D uncertain. Trimming took 7 bases from V and 6 from J, leaving 13 bases between them. Germline CDR1 SGHTA, CDR2 FQGNSA. The CDR3 has 12 amino acids. The CDR3 reads CASNPSSPEQYF. The CDR3 bases are TGTGCCAGCAACCCCTCCAGTCCCGAGCAGTACTTC.

This clonotype has at least ten counts. V and J are TRBV7-9 and TRBJ2-3; 8 bases are a match to TRBD2. The V segment lost 2 bases and the J segment 0 bases; nucleotides outside the gene matches: 4. From germline, CDR1 is SEHNR and CDR2 FQNEAQ (reference sequence). The CDR3 totals 16 residues. The CDR3 reads CASSLRASGSTDTQYF. In DNA form, the CDR3 reads TGTGCCAGCAGCTTAAGAGCTAGCGGGAGCACAGATACGCAGTATTTT.

Many counts were recorded for this clonotype. The chain links TRBV11-1 to TRBJ2-4; D uncertain. The CDR3 covers 14 residues. Germline CDR1 is SGHAT and CDR2 is FQDESV (reference sequence). Between the trimmed V and J ends, which lost 4 bases and 12 bases, there was a span of 19 bases. The CDR3 reads CASSSSTVRTDQYF. CDR3 DNA: TGTGCCAGCAGCTCTAGTACGGTCCGGACCGATCAGTACTTC.

This sequence joins TRBV6-5 and TRBJ2-2; a weak D match, TRBD2 (6 bases). This CDR3 is built from 16 residues. Germline V gene data show CDR1 as MNHEY and CDR2 as SVGAGI. Between the trimmed V and J ends, which lost 0 bases and 3 bases, there was a span of 11 bases. The chain's CDR3 is CASSYSGGADTGELFF. The CDR3 nucleotides read TGTGCCAGCAGTTACTCGGGCGGGGCGGACACCGGGGAGCTGTTTTTT.

The genes are TRBV7-9 and TRBJ1-1; D is possibly TRBD1 (5 bases). The CDR3 contains 17 residues. The V end lost 5 bases, the J end lost 8 bases, and 27 bases lay between the germline ends. Germline-derived CDR1 and CDR2 are SEHNR and FQNEAQ (reference sequence). CDR3 sequence: CASSQGEGMGTTPEAFF. The CDR3 DNA reads TGTGCCAGCAGCCAAGGGGAAGGTATGGGAACAACACCGGAAGCTTTCTTT.

This clonotype has a count of ten or more. The rearrangement links TRBV4-3 to TRBJ1-6; a weak D match, TRBD1 (6 bases). Trimming removed 4 bases at V and 3 bases at J, with 13 bases between. Looked up from germline, CDR1 is LGHNA and CDR2 is YSLEER. CDR3 size: 16 residues. The CDR3 here is CASSPGQFYYNSPLHF. CDR3 DNA: TGCGCCAGCAGCCCAGGACAGTTCTACTATAATTCACCCCTCCACTTT.

This clonotype was counted many times. This sequence joins TRBV5-1 and TRBJ2-7; 8 nucleotides match TRBD2. J was trimmed by 3 bases and V by 4 bases; bases with no gene match: 6. Germline V gene lookup returns CDR1 SGHRS and CDR2 YFSETQ. The CDR3 extends over 14 amino acids. This CDR3 is CASSPVGGVYEQYF. The CDR3 DNA reads as TGCGCCAGCAGCCCAGTCGGGGGGGTCTACGAGCAGTACTTC.

This clonotype came up many times. The V and J genes are TRBV11-1 and TRBJ1-1; 7 nucleotides line up with TRBD1. The CDR3 is 14 amino acids. In germline, CDR1 is SGHAT, CDR2 FQDESV (reference sequence). J was trimmed by 9 bases and V by 3 bases; bases with no gene match: 10. The CDR3 region is CASSFSATGVKAFF. CDR3 DNA: TGTGCCAGCAGCTTCTCCGCAACAGGGGTGAAAGCTTTCTTT.

This clonotype came up many times. The CDR3, as DNA: TGTGCCAGCAGCTTTTCGGGACTAGCCACCTACGAGCAGTACTTC. Its translation: CASSFSGLATYEQYF. V gene TRBV7-2 combines with J gene TRBJ2-7; 9 bases line up with TRBD2. Germline V gene lookup returns CDR1 SGHTA and CDR2 FQGNSA. V dropped 3 bases and J dropped 2; count of bases not matched to a gene: 5. The CDR3 has 15 residues.

This clonotype was picked up many times. The chain couples TRBV4-1 to TRBJ2-5; 8 nucleotides align to TRBD1. The CDR3 has 14 amino acids. Germline assignment: CDR1 MGHRA and CDR2 YSYEKL. Trimming cost V 4 bases and J 0 bases; bases outside gene matches: 1. CDR3 residues: CASSLTGDQETQYF. The CDR3 DNA follows: TGCGCCAGCAGCCTGACAGGGGACCAAGAGACCCAGTACTTC.

This clonotype was found many times. The chain combines TRBV28 with TRBJ2-7; D possibly corresponds to TRBD1 (6 bases). Per germline, CDR1 MDHEN and CDR2 SYDVKM. The CDR3 is 13 amino acids. V was shortened by 2 bases and J by 12 bases, with 17 bases between the two germline ends. The CDR3 here is CASSLARGEAVYF. For the CDR3, the DNA is TGTGCCAGCAGTTTAGCCAGGGGCGAAGCCGTGTACTTC.

The sample holds many counts of this clonotype. The J gene is TRBJ2-1, the V gene TRBV9; D perhaps matches TRBD2 (5 bases). Looked up from germline, CDR1 is SGDLS and CDR2 is YYNGEE. V was pared by 2 bases and J by 4 bases, with 13 bases between. The length of the CDR3 is 15 residues. The CDR3 DNA follows: TGTGCCAGCAGCGTTGAAGGACTTCCGTACAATGAGCAGTTCTTC. Amino acid sequence: CASSVEGLPYNEQFF.

This clonotype was counted many times. V usage is TRBV18 and J usage is TRBJ2-2; D unclear. In germline, CDR1 is KGHSH, CDR2 LQKENI. The germline V and J ends were trimmed by 0 bases and 5 bases, with 13 bases remaining between them. The CDR3 is 16 residues long. The CDR3 DNA is TGTGCCAGCTCACCACCAGGAAACCTTGATACCGGGGAGCTGTTTTTT. This gives the protein CASSPPGNLDTGELFF.

This clonotype was counted many times. The chain has TRBV4-2 and TRBJ1-2; 7 positions agree with TRBD1. The CDR3 runs 18 residues. Trimming took 1 base from V and 5 from J; bases not matched to a gene: 16. Germline-derived CDR1 and CDR2 are LGHNA and YNFKEQ. The CDR3 DNA reads as TGTGCCAGCAGCCAAGCGGGACAGAAGCATCTGGAGGAGTATGGCTACACCTTC. This encodes CASSQAGQKHLEEYGYTF.

This clonotype was counted many times. A read error is possible here, since a much larger clone lies one base away. This rearrangement joins TRBV11-2 to TRBJ2-1; 9 bases align to TRBD2. The CDR3 sequence is 15 residues long. CDR1 and CDR2 (germline): SGHAT, FQNNGV. After removal of 1 base from V and 2 bases from J, the junction contained 0 bases not matched to a gene. CDR3 nucleotides: TGTGCCAGCAGCTTAGCTAGCGGGGCCTACAATGAGCAGTTCTTC. Its translation is CASSLASGAYNEQFF.

This clonotype was found many times. This chain uses TRBV4-3 with TRBJ1-5; TRBD1 might be the D (5 bases). Trimming stripped 0 bases from V and 3 bases from J, with 9 bases between. The CDR3 runs to 15 residues. The germline gives CDR1 LGHNA, CDR2 YSLEER. The CDR3 nucleotides read TGCGCCAGCAGCCAAGAGGTGACAGACAATCAGCCCCAGCATTTT. Amino acid sequence: CASSQEVTDNQPQHF.

This clonotype came up many times. The J gene is TRBJ2-5, the V gene TRBV28, with D tentatively TRBD1 (5 bases). The V end lost 8 bases, the J end lost 3 bases, and 10 bases lay between the germline ends. Germline lookup yields CDR1 MDHEN and CDR2 SYDVKM. This CDR3 is built from 12 residues. CDR3 bases: TGTGCCAGCGGGTCGACAGAAGAGACCCAGTACTTC. Protein sequence: CASGSTEETQYF.

The gene calls are TRBV25-1 and TRBJ1-6; 10 nucleotides line up with TRBD1. There are 13 residues in the CDR3. With 10 bases clipped from V and 12 bases from J, the junction kept 9 bases outside the gene matches. Germline V gene sequence: CDR1 MGHDK, CDR2 SYGVNS. In nucleotides, the CDR3 is TGTGCCACCACCGGACAGGGGGGAATACCCCTCCACTTT. It encodes CATTGQGGIPLHF.

The rearrangement uses TRBV20-1 and TRBJ2-1, with 8 bases identical to TRBD1. The CDR3 spans 13 residues. The V gene end was trimmed by 6 bases and the J gene end by 8 bases; junction bases not matched to a gene: 9. Germline V gene sequence: CDR1 DFQATT, CDR2 SNEGSKA (reference sequence). The CDR3 spells CSAEPQGAYEQFF. In DNA form, the CDR3 reads TGCAGTGCGGAACCCCAGGGGGCTTATGAGCAGTTCTTC.